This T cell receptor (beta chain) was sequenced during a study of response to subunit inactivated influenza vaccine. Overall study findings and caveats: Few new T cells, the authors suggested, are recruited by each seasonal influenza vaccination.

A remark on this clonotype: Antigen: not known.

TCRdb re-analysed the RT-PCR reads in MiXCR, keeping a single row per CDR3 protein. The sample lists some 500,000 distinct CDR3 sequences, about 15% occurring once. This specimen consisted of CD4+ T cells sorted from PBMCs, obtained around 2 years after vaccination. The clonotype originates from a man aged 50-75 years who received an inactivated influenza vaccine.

The CDR3 DNA reads TGTGCCAGCAGCCCGGACAGAGCTAATGAAAAACTGTTTTTT. Translating gives CASSPDRANEKLFF. This rearrangement joins TRBV7-2 to TRBJ1-4, with D tentatively TRBD1 (6 bases). V lost 5 bases, J lost 3 bases, and 10 bases lay in between. The CDR3 loop spans 14 amino acids. Germline CDR1 and CDR2: SGHTA and FQGNSA.